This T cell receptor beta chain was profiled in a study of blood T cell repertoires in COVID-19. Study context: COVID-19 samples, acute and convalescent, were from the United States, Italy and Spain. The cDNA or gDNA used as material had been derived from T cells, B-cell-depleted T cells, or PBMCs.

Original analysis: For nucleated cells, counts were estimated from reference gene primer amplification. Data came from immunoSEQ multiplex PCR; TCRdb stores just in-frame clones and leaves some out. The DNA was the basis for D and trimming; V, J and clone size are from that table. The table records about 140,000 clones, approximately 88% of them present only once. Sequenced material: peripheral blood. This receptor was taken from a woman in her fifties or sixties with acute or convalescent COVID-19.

CDR3 sequence: CASSTGTGREQYF. The CDR3 DNA follows: TGTGCCAGCTCAACGGGGACAGGGCGGGAGCAGTACTTC. The chain has TRBV18 and TRBJ2-7; 9 nucleotides line up with TRBD1. This CDR3 comprises 13 residues. Germline CDR1 is KGHSH and CDR2 is LQKENI. Trimming cost V 5 bases and J 7 bases; bases outside gene matches: 6. Combining the CDR3 with reference TRBV18 and TRBJ2-7 gives the whole variable domain NAGVMQNPRHLVRRRGQEARLRCSPMKGHSHVYWYRQLPEEGLKFMVYLQKENIIDESGMPKERFSAEFPKEGPSILRIQQVVRGDSAAYFCASSTGTGREQYFGPGTRLTVT.